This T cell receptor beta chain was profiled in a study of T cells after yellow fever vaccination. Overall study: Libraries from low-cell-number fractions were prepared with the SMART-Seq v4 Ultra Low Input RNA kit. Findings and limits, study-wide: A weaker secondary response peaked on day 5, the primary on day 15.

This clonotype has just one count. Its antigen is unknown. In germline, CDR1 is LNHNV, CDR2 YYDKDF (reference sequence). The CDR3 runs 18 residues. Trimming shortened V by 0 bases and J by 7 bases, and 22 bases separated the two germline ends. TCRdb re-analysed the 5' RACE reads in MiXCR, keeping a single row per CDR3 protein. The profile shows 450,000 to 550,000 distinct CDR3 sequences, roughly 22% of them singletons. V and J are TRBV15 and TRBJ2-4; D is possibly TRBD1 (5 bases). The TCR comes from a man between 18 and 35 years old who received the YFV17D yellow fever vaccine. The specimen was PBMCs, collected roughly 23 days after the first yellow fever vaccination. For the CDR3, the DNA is TGTGCCACCAGCAGAGACCCTATTGTGGGGCAGGGTGGGAACATTCAGTACTTC. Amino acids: CATSRDPIVGQGGNIQYF.